This TCR beta chain was sequenced for a study of CD8 T cells in Susac syndrome. With random hexamers, reverse transcription was performed on about 0.45 to 1 ug of RNA. Amplification of TCR beta CDR3 spanned 54 Vbeta and 13 Jbeta via immunoSEQ multiplex PCR. Via MiXCR, TCRdb re-called the immunoSEQ multiplex PCR reads, giving one row per CDR3 protein. The data hold about 200,000 distinct CDR3 sequences, with around 90% observed a single time. Germline-derived CDR1 and CDR2 are SNHLY and FYNNEI. The CDR3 totals 15 residues. Trimming took 0 bases from V and 1 from J, leaving 9 bases between them. Points from the study as a whole: Individuals included in the TCR sequencing and HLA analysis were acknowledged by the study to be relatively few in number. In Susac syndrome, CD4+ T cell repertoires lacked any clonal expansion.

Concerning this clonotype: Its antigen is undetermined.

Sample: CD4+ T cells from PBMCs. This clonotype was obtained from a human donor with Susac syndrome. The chain uses TRBV2 and TRBJ1-2; D gene uncertain. CDR3 sequence: CASSEAGIINYGYTF. The DNA for the CDR3 is TGTGCCAGCAGTGAAGCCGGGATAATTAACTATGGCTACACCTTC.